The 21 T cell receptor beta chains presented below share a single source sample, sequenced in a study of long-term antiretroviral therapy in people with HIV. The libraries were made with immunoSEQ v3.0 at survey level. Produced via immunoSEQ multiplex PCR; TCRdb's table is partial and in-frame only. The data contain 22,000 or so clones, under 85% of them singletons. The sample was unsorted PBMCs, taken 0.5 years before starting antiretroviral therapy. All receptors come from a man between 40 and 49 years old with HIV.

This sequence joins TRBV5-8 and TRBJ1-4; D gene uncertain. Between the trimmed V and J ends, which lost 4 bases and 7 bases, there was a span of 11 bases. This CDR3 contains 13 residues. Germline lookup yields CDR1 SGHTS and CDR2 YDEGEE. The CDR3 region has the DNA TGTGCCAGCAGCCAGGAGAGTGTTGAAAAACTGTTTTTT. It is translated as CASSQESVEKLFF.

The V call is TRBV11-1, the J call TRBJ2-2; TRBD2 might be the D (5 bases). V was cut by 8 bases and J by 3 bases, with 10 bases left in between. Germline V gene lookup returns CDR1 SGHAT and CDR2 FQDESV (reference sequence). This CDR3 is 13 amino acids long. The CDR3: CASPGLHTGELFF. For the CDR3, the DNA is TGTGCCAGCCCTGGACTGCACACCGGGGAGCTGTTTTTT. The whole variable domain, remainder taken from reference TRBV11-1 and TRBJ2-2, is EAEVAQSPRYKITEKSQAVAFWCDPISGHATLYWYRQILGQGPELLVQFQDESVVDDSQLPKDRFSAERLKGVDSTLKIQPAELGDSAMYLCASPGLHTGELFFGEGSRLTVL.

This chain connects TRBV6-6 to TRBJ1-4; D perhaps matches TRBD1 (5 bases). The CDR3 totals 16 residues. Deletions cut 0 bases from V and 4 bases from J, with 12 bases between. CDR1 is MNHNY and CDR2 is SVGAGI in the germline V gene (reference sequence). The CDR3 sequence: CASSYSRDGLNEKLFF. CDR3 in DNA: TGTGCCAGCAGTTACTCGCGGGACGGCCTTAATGAAAAACTGTTTTTT.

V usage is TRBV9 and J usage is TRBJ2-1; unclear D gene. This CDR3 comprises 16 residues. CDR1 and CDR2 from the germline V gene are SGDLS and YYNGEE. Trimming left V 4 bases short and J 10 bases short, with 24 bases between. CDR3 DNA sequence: TGTGCCAGCAGCCCTCGGCCCGCGGCTATTGAGGAGGAGCAGTTCTTC. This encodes CASSPRPAAIEEEQFF.

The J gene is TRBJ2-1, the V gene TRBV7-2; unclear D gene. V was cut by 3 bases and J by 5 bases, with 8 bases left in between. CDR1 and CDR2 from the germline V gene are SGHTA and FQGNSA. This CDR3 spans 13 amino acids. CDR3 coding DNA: TGTGCCAGCAGCTTTTCTAGGGACAATGAGCAGTTCTTC. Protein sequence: CASSFSRDNEQFF.

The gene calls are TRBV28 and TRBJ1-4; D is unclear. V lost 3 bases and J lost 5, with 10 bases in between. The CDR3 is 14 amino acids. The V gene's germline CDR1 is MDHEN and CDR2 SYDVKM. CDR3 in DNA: TGTGCCAGCAGTTTTCCAGCCCCAAATGAAAAACTGTTTTTT. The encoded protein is CASSFPAPNEKLFF.

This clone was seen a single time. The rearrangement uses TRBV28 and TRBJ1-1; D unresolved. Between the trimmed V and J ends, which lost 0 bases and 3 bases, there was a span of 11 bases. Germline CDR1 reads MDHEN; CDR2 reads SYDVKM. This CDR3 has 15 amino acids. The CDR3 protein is CASSLWTIQDTEAFF. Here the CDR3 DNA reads TGTGCCAGCAGTTTATGGACGATTCAAGACACTGAAGCTTTCTTT.

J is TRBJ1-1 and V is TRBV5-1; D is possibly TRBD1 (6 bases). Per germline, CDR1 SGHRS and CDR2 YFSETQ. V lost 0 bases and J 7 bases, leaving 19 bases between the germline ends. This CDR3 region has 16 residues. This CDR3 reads CASSLVGGPGPIEAFF. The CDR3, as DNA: TGCGCCAGCAGCTTGGTTGGGGGGCCAGGACCTATTGAAGCTTTCTTT.

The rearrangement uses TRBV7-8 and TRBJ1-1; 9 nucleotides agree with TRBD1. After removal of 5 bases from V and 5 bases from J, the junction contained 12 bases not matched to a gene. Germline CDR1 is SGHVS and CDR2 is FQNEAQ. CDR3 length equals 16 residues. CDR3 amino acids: CASSPYTGTGKTEAFF. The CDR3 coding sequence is TGTGCCAGCAGCCCTTACACCGGGACAGGGAAAACTGAAGCTTTCTTT.

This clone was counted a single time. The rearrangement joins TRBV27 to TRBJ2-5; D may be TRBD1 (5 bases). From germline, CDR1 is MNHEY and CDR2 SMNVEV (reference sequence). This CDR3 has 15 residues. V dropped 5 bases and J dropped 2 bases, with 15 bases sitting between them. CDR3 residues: CASSAQESIQETQYF. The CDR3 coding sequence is TGTGCCAGCAGTGCACAGGAATCAATACAAGAGACCCAGTACTTC.

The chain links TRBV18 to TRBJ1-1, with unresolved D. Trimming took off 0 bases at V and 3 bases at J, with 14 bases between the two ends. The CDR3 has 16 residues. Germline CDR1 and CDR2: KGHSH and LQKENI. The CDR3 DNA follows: TGTGCCAGCTCACCACCGATCCGGGTCGGGGACACTGAAGCTTTCTTT. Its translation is CASSPPIRVGDTEAFF.

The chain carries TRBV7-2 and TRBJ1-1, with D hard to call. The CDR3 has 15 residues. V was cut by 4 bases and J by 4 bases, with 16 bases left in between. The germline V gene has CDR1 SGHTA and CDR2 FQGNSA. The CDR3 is CASSSFREMSTEAFF. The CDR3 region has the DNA TGTGCCAGCAGCTCCTTCCGGGAGATGAGCACTGAAGCTTTCTTT.

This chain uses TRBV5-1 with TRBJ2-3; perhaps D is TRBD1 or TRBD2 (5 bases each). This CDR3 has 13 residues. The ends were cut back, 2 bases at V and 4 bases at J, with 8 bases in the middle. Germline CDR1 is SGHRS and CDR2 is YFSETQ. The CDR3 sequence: CASSFEGPDTQYF. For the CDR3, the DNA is TGCGCCAGCAGCTTTGAGGGACCAGATACGCAGTATTTT.

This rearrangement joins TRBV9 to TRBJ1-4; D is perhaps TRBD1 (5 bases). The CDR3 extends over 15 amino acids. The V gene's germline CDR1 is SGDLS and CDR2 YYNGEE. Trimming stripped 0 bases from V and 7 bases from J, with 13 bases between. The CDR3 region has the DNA TGTGCCAGCAGCGTAGAGGGGATGTTTGGTGAAAAACTGTTTTTT. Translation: CASSVEGMFGEKLFF. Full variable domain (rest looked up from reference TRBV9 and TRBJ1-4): DSGVTQTPKHLITATGQRVTLRCSPRSGDLSVYWYQQSLDQGLQFLIQYYNGEERAKGNILERFSAQQFPDLHSELNLSSLELGDSALYFCASSVEGMFGEKLFFGSGTQLSVL.

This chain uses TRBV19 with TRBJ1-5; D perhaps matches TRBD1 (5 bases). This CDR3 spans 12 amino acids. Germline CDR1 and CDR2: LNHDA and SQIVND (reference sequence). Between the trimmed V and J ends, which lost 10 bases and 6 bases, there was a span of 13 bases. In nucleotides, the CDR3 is TGTGCCACCACCTCGGGGGGTCAGCCCCAGCATTTT. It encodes CATTSGGQPQHF.

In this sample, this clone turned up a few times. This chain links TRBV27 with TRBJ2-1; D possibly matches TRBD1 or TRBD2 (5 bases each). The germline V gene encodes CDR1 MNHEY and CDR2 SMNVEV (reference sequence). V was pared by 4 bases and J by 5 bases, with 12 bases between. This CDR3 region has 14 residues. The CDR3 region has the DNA TGTGCCAGCAGTTACCGCAGGGAGAACAATGAGCAGTTCTTC. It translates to CASSYRRENNEQFF.

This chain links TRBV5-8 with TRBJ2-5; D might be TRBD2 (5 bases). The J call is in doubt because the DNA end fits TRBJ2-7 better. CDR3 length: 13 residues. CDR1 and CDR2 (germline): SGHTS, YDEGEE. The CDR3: CASSLGREYEQYF. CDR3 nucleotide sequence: TGTGCCAGCAGCTTGGGAAGGGAGTACGAGCAGTACTTC.

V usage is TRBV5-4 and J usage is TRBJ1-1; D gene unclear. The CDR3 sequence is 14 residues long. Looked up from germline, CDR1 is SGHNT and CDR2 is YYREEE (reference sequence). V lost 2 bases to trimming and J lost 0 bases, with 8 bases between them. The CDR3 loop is CASSFDNMNTEAFF. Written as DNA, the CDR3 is TGTGCCAGCAGCTTTGACAACATGAACACTGAAGCTTTCTTT.

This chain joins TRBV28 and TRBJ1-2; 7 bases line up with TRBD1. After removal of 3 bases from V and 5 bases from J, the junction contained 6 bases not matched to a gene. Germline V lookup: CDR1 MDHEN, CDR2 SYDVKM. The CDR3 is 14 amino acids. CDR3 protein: CASSLEGGGYGYTF. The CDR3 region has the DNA TGTGCCAGCAGTTTGGAAGGGGGCGGGTATGGCTACACCTTC.

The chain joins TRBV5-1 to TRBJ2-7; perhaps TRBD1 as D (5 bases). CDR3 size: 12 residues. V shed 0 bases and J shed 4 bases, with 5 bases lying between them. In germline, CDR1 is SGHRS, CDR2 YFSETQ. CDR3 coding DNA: TGCGCCAGCAGCTTGGGACAGTACGAGCAGTACTTC. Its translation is CASSLGQYEQYF.

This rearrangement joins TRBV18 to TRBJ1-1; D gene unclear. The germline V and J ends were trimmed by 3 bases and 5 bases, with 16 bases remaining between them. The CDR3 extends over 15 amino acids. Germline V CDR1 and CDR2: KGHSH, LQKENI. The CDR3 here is CASSPIMRGKTEAFF. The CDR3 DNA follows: TGTGCCAGCTCACCTATCATGAGAGGAAAAACTGAAGCTTTCTTT.